The TCR beta chain under discussion was sequenced for a study of shared clonotypes between healthy human individuals. Naive CD8 cells lacked CD45RO and underwent positive selection for CCR7, leaving out terminally differentiated effector memory CD45RA+ cells. Notes on the study in general: Non-shared clonotypes showed lower generation probabilities than clonotypes common to all four donors.

Trimming removed 0 bases at V and 2 bases at J, with 15 bases between. There are 16 residues in the CDR3. Germline V gene lookup returns CDR1 SGHDT and CDR2 YYEEEE. Comment on this clone: Its antigen is as yet unknown.

For sorted subsets, about 200 ng DNA per replicate equaled about 27,000 T cell genomes. Profiling relied on immunoSEQ multiplex PCR, and the TCRdb table lists in-frame clones only, not all of them. This table holds about 2.1 million clones, just under 95% found once. V gene TRBV5-6 combines with J gene TRBJ2-7; TRBD1 might be the D (6 bases). Sequences were obtained from naive CD8+ T cells from PBMCs. This receptor was obtained from a man aged 18 to 30 in good health. Some clones in this sample may be carry-over from other donors' samples. The CDR3, as DNA: TGTGCCAGCAGCTTGGCTTTCGCAGGGGTACCCTACGAGCAGTACTTC. Its translation: CASSLAFAGVPYEQYF.